These 13 T cell receptor beta chains share one sample of origin, sequenced in a study of Graves' ophthalmopathy and Graves' hyperthyroidism. Amplifying from RNA transcripts, the study obtained TCR beta CDR3 regions. In the first round, RT-PCR was carried out with HTBI primers, and a multiplex PCR formed the second round. TCRdb independently ran MiXCR on the multiplex PCR reads; one entry per CDR3 protein. There are under 800,000 distinct CDR3 sequences in the sample; approximately 22% occur only once, and more than 5.5% lies in the top ten. Sequencing used peripheral blood. These receptors all come from a woman aged 18 to 35 with stable Graves' hyperthyroidism. Some clones in this sample may be carry-over from other donors' samples.

In its sample, this clonotype was seen many times. At one end, the junction sequence differs from germline, possibly due to a read error. The rearrangement uses TRBV15 and TRBJ1-1, with 9 bases aligning to TRBD1. This CDR3 has 15 residues. Germline values: CDR1 LNHNV, CDR2 YYDKDF (reference sequence). The CDR3 bases are TGTGCCACCAGCCGAGACAGGGGGTCGAACACTGAAGCTTTCTTT. It specifies CATSRDRGSNTEAFF.

The table lists this clonotype with many counts. The chain combines TRBV5-1 with TRBJ2-7, with D tentatively TRBD2 (6 bases). The V end lost 4 bases, the J end lost 3 bases, and 17 bases lay between the germline ends. Germline CDR1 SGHRS, CDR2 YFSETQ. This CDR3 comprises 15 residues. CDR3 nucleotides: TGCGCCAGCAGCCGCCGCCGGACTACCGACTACGAGCAGTACTTC. Protein product: CASSRRRTTDYEQYF.

The CDR3 loop reads CASSSLMGLETQYF. The DNA for the CDR3 is TGTGCCAGCAGTTCCCTAATGGGACTAGAGACCCAGTACTTC. This chain joins TRBV6-5 and TRBJ2-5, with a possible D match to TRBD2 (6 bases). Trimming removed 4 bases from V and 4 bases from J, with 13 bases in between. CDR1 is MNHEY, CDR2 SVGAGI, per germline. The CDR3 is 14 residues long.

This clonotype was detected ten times or more. The J gene is TRBJ1-5, the V gene TRBV6-2 or TRBV6-3; TRBD1 is a possible D gene (6 bases). Trimming took 7 bases from V and 1 from J, leaving 14 bases between them. Germline V gene sequence: CDR1 MNHEY, CDR2 SVGEGT. The CDR3 runs 15 residues. This CDR3 reads CASTPGGASNQPQHF. CDR3 bases: TGTGCCAGCACTCCCGGGGGCGCGAGCAATCAGCCCCAGCATTTT.

The V call is TRBV28, the J call TRBJ1-1; D possibly corresponds to TRBD1 (6 bases). Looked up from germline, CDR1 is MDHEN and CDR2 is SYDVKM. V was clipped by 3 bases and J by 0 bases, with 11 bases between them. There are 15 residues in the CDR3. The CDR3 region has the DNA TGTGCCAGCAGTTTCCACAGGGTGATGAACACTGAAGCTTTCTTT. This gives the protein CASSFHRVMNTEAFF. Variable domain in full (rest from reference TRBV28 and TRBJ1-1): DVKVTQSSRYLVKRTGEKVFLECVQDMDHENMFWYRQDPGLGLRLIYFSYDVKMKEKGDIPEGYSVSREKKERFSLILESASTNQTSMYLCASSFHRVMNTEAFFGQGTRLTVV.

This clonotype was counted ten times or more. The chain carries TRBV6-5 and TRBJ1-5; D remains ambiguous. Trimming shortened V by 10 bases and J by 4 bases, and 11 bases separated the two germline ends. Per germline, CDR1 MNHEY and CDR2 SVGAGI. This CDR3 region has 12 residues. The CDR3 DNA reads TGTGCCACCACCGGTAGTAATCAGCCCCAGCATTTT. Its protein is CATTGSNQPQHF.

This clonotype was found many times. The rearrangement links TRBV12-3 or TRBV12-4 to TRBJ1-1; D not certain. This CDR3 has 16 residues. V gave up 4 bases and J gave up 5 bases, with 20 bases separating them. The CDR3 DNA reads TGTGCCAGCAGTTCCCATTTAGTGGCACCCCAGACTGAAGCTTTCTTT. It specifies CASSSHLVAPQTEAFF.

This chain links TRBV9 with TRBJ2-5; the match to TRBD2 covers 12 bases. The CDR3 contains 16 residues. Trimming at V came to 1 base and at J to 5 bases, leaving 6 bases not matched to a gene. The germline gives CDR1 SGDLS, CDR2 YYNGEE. The CDR3 reads CASSVLAGGPGETQYF. The CDR3 DNA follows: TGTGCCAGCAGCGTACTAGCGGGGGGGCCCGGGGAGACCCAGTACTTC.

This clonotype was seen a few times. The rearrangement joins TRBV6-1 to TRBJ2-7, with 7 bases matching TRBD2. Germline trimming cut 7 bases from V and 2 bases from J; bases unmatched to any gene: 11. The CDR3 is 15 amino acids. Germline assignment: CDR1 MNHNS and CDR2 SASEGT. In nucleotides, the CDR3 is TGTGCCAGCACCGATACTAGCGAAGGCACCTACGAGCAGTACTTC. Protein sequence: CASTDTSEGTYEQYF.

This chain connects TRBV14 to TRBJ1-5; a weak D match, TRBD1 (6 bases). The CDR3 consists of 14 residues. Trimming took 4 bases from V and 10 from J, leaving 17 bases between them. The V gene's germline CDR1 is SGHDN and CDR2 FVKESK. In DNA form, the CDR3 reads TGTGCCAGCAGCCGAGCAGGGAGGGGGGGCCCCCAGCATTTT. It is translated as CASSRAGRGGPQHF. The entire variable domain, with the rest obtained from reference TRBV14 and TRBJ1-5, is as follows: EAGVTQFPSHSVIEKGQTVTLRCDPISGHDNLYWYRRVMGKEIKFLLHFVKESKQDESGMPNNRFLAERTGGTYSTLKVQPAELEDSGVYFCASSRAGRGGPQHFGDGTRLSIL.

This chain links TRBV6-1 with TRBJ2-5; 8 bases align to TRBD2. Germline CDR1 and CDR2: MNHNS and SASEGT. With 6 bases clipped from V and 2 bases from J, the junction kept 11 bases outside the gene matches. The CDR3 loop spans 16 amino acids. The CDR3 is CASSVTQRGPQETQYF. The DNA for the CDR3 is TGTGCCAGCAGCGTGACCCAGCGGGGGCCGCAAGAGACCCAGTACTTC.

This clonotype was recorded many times. This chain links TRBV30 with TRBJ1-2; 7 nucleotides agree with TRBD1. CDR3 size: 12 residues. Trimming cost V 0 bases and J 8 bases; bases outside gene matches: 3. Germline CDR1 reads GTSNPN; CDR2 reads SVGIG (reference sequence). The CDR3 sequence: CAWSVQGGGYTF. In DNA form, the CDR3 reads TGTGCCTGGAGTGTGCAGGGGGGAGGCTACACCTTC.

The table lists this clonotype with many counts. The chain combines TRBV12-3 or TRBV12-4 with TRBJ1-2; a weak D match, TRBD1 (5 bases). This CDR3 has 12 amino acids. V lost 3 bases to trimming and J lost 8 bases, with 10 bases between them. Here the CDR3 reads CASSFGGRGYTF. In nucleotides, the CDR3 is TGTGCCAGCAGTTTCGGGGGGAGAGGCTACACCTTC.